Listed below are T cell receptor beta chains from one sample, sequenced in a study of spatial heterogeneity in lung cancer. MiXCR, applied by TCRdb to the 5' RACE reads, yields one record per CDR3 protein. The sample gives tens of thousands of distinct CDR3 sequences, approximately 12% of which show up once; roughly 32% is in the top ten. This sample comprised PBMCs, obtained at follow-up. These receptors all come from a male donor with early-stage non-small cell lung cancer. The CDR3 runs from the conserved cysteine through the conserved F or W. The order of the fields is clone size, J gene, D gene, V gene, CDR3 DNA, CDR3 protein. The D gene is left open where the match is weak. The listing skips clone size in some rows; elsewhere it reads once, few, many or a size class.

abundance: .
j_gene: TRBJ2-5
d_gene: .
v_gene: TRBV23-1
CDR3nt: TGCGCCAGCAGTCAATCCCGGCGCCGTGACAGTCGTGGAGAGACCCAGTACTTC
CDR3aa: CASSQSRRRDSRGETQYF

abundance: many
j_gene: TRBJ1-2
d_gene: .
v_gene: TRBV4-1
CDR3nt: TGCGCCAGCAGCCAAGAACGCCCAGGGGTTCATGGCTACACCTTC
CDR3aa: CASSQERPGVHGYTF

abundance: .
j_gene: TRBJ1-1
d_gene: .
v_gene: TRBV20-1
CDR3nt: TGCAGTGCCCCAATGGGAGGGAGATTGAACACTGAAGCTTTCTTT
CDR3aa: CSAPMGGRLNTEAFF

abundance: once
j_gene: TRBJ1-1
d_gene: TRBD1
v_gene: TRBV6-5
CDR3nt: TGTGCCAGCAGAAGACAGGGGGCGAATGAAGCTTTCTTT
CDR3aa: CASRRQGANEAFF

abundance: many
j_gene: TRBJ1-2
d_gene: .
v_gene: TRBV7-9
CDR3nt: TGTGCCAGCAGCCTGGGGCGTCCGGGACACCGTACTTATGGCTACACCTTC
CDR3aa: CASSLGRPGHRTYGYTF

abundance: many
j_gene: TRBJ2-1
d_gene: .
v_gene: TRBV7-2
CDR3nt: TGTGCCAGCAGCTTAGCATCCCGCCTCCCCAATGAGCAGTTCTTC
CDR3aa: CASSLASRLPNEQFF

abundance: many
j_gene: TRBJ2-2
d_gene: TRBD1
v_gene: TRBV7-9
CDR3nt: TGTGCCAGCAGCGGGGGTGTACCGGGACAGGGTGCCGGGGAGCTGTTTTTT
CDR3aa: CASSGGVPGQGAGELFF

abundance: many
j_gene: TRBJ2-2
d_gene: .
v_gene: TRBV7-9
CDR3nt: TGTGCCAGCAGCTACTCTGGCTACACCGGGGAGCTGTTTTTT
CDR3aa: CASSYSGYTGELFF

abundance: many
j_gene: TRBJ1-4
d_gene: .
v_gene: TRBV9
CDR3nt: TGTGCCAGCAGCGTAGATGGGGCGAGTGAAAAACTGTTTTTT
CDR3aa: CASSVDGASEKLFF

abundance: .
j_gene: TRBJ2-3
d_gene: .
v_gene: TRBV18
CDR3nt: TGTGCCAGCTCACTGATTAGCGGAGCCACAGATACGCAGTATTTT
CDR3aa: CASSLISGATDTQYF

abundance: once
j_gene: TRBJ2-7
d_gene: TRBD2
v_gene: TRBV5-5
CDR3nt: TGTGCCAGCAGCATCACCGGGACTAGCGGGTACGAGCAGTACTTC
CDR3aa: CASSITGTSGYEQYF

abundance: many
j_gene: TRBJ1-1
d_gene: .
v_gene: TRBV12-5
CDR3nt: TGTGCTAGTGGAATAAGTCAGGGTTCGGCTTTCTTT
CDR3aa: CASGISQGSAFF

abundance: .
j_gene: TRBJ1-4
d_gene: .
v_gene: TRBV28
CDR3nt: TGTGCCACCACCCTGGGGCAGGGGCGTGAAAAACTGTTTTTT
CDR3aa: CATTLGQGREKLFF

abundance: few
j_gene: TRBJ2-7
d_gene: .
v_gene: TRBV11-2
CDR3nt: TGTGCCAGCAGCCGGCGGGACGAGCAGTACTTC
CDR3aa: CASSRRDEQYF

abundance: many
j_gene: TRBJ1-3
d_gene: .
v_gene: TRBV3-1
CDR3nt: TGTGCCAGCAGCCAAGGACCTGAAGGGCAGCCAAGAAACACCATATATTTT
CDR3aa: CASSQGPEGQPRNTIYF

abundance: many
j_gene: TRBJ1-6
d_gene: .
v_gene: TRBV28
CDR3nt: TGTGCCAGCAGCCCAGAGGGGGGAAGGGGTTCACCCCTCCACTTT
CDR3aa: CASSPEGGRGSPLHF

abundance: .
j_gene: TRBJ1-3
d_gene: .
v_gene: TRBV19
CDR3nt: TGTGCGAGTGAGACCTCTGGAAACACCATATATTTT
CDR3aa: CASETSGNTIYF

abundance: .
j_gene: TRBJ1-6
d_gene: .
v_gene: TRBV7-2
CDR3nt: TGTGCCAGCAGCTTAGCGCACAGTAATTCACCCCTCCACTTT
CDR3aa: CASSLAHSNSPLHF

abundance: many
j_gene: TRBJ1-5
d_gene: TRBD1
v_gene: TRBV20-1
CDR3nt: TGCAGTGCAGATGACAGGGTCAATCAGCCCCAGCATTTT
CDR3aa: CSADDRVNQPQHF

abundance: .
j_gene: TRBJ2-5
d_gene: .
v_gene: TRBV4-3
CDR3nt: TGCGCCAGCAGCCAGGTCAGCGGCGGGGAGACCCAGTACTTC
CDR3aa: CASSQVSGGETQYF

abundance: many
j_gene: TRBJ2-2
d_gene: .
v_gene: TRBV3-1
CDR3nt: TGTGCCAGCAGCTTCGCCGGGGAGCTGTTTTTT
CDR3aa: CASSFAGELFF

abundance: .
j_gene: TRBJ1-2
d_gene: .
v_gene: TRBV20-1
CDR3nt: TGCAGTGCTAAAGGGGGGCTTGGCCACACCTTC
CDR3aa: CSAKGGLGHTF